Included here is one T cell receptor (beta chain) sequence, with context. Its cognate antigen is unknown. These data originate in a study of cytomegalovirus exposure and HLA in healthy donors. The PCR contained 60 Vbeta and 13 Jbeta primers. Clones were sequenced by immunoSEQ multiplex PCR, and TCRdb holds only the in-frame ones, with some missing. The sample yields about 170,000 clones, 76% seen once. Study findings and constraints: Across donors, sequencing depth was assumed by presence/absence analyses to be roughly uniform. Across HLA loci, a later analysis found differing TCR association rates, with DRB1 most and HLA-C fewest. The records held CMV serostatus as the only immune exposure information. Many donors carried some public TCRs, although rarity characterized most TCR sequences.

The length of the CDR3 is 13 residues. V was cut by 2 bases and J by 7 bases, with 12 bases left in between. Germline values: CDR1 GTSNPN, CDR2 SVGIG (reference sequence). The source is a female donor in good health and CMV-seronegative. The rearrangement links TRBV30 to TRBJ1-5; maybe TRBD1 (6 bases). The sample consisted of PBMCs. This chain's CDR3 is CAWSSGGTQPQHF. The DNA for the CDR3 is TGTGCCTGGAGTTCGGGGGGCACCCAGCCCCAGCATTTT.